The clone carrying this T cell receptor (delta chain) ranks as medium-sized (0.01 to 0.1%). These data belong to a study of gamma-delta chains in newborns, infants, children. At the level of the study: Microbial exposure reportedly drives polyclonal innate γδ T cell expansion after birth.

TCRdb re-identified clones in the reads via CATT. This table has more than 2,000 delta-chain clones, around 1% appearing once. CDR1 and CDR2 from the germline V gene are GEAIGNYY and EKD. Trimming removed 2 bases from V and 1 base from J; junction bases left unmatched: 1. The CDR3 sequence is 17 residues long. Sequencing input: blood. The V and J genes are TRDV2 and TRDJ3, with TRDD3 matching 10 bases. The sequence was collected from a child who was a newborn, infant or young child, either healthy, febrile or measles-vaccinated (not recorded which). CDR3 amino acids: CACDNWGMSWDTRQMFF. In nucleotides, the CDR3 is TGTGCCTGTGACAACTGGGGGATGTCCTGGGACACCCGACAGATGTTTTTC.